The clone carrying this TCR beta chain was observed a single time. The CDR3 is 13 residues long. V was trimmed by 3 bases and J by 7 bases, leaving 12 bases between them. Germline CDR1 reads MNHEY; CDR2 reads SVGEGT. The data were taken from a study of T-cell memory formation after mild COVID-19. The 5'RACE method, run with constant-segment primers, produced TCR alpha and TCR beta cDNA libraries (carrying sample barcodes and UMIs). Each CDR3 protein gets one entry after TCRdb re-called the 5' RACE reads with MiXCR. The sample has about 88,000 distinct CDR3 sequences, more than 20% seen once; the top ten hold approximately 45%.

What was sequenced was PBMCs or a T cell subset sorted from them (not recorded which). V and J are TRBV6-2 or TRBV6-3 and TRBJ1-1; D might be TRBD1 (6 bases). This TCR derives from a man younger than 35 who had mild COVID-19 (a few samples of this study predate the infection). Cell type and time point are not known. Here the CDR3 DNA reads TGTGCCAGCAGTTATACGACAGGAGATGAAGCTTTCTTT. Translating gives CASSYTTGDEAFF.